These 10 T cell receptor beta chains came from one sample sequenced in a study of control samples from healthy donors and cancer patients. The repertoire was sequenced with immunoSEQ multiplex PCR; TCRdb's copy has only in-frame clones and lacks some. The sample has 350,000 to 450,000 clones; about nine tenths are singletons. Source material: PBMCs. These receptors were taken from a man aged 40-49 years with head and neck cancer.

The chain combines TRBV5-6 with TRBJ2-7; TRBD2 matches at 8 bases. The CDR3 runs 14 residues. The germline V gene encodes CDR1 SGHDT and CDR2 YYEEEE. With 4 bases clipped from V and 4 bases from J, the junction kept 7 bases outside the gene matches. The CDR3 here is CASSPGGLKYEQYF. CDR3 DNA: TGTGCCAGCAGCCCGGGGGGGCTTAAGTACGAGCAGTACTTC.

This clone turned up a few times. This rearrangement joins TRBV10-3 to TRBJ2-3; the D is unclear. This CDR3 is 11 amino acids long. Deletions cut 7 bases from V and 3 bases from J, with 5 bases between. Per germline, CDR1 ENHRY and CDR2 SYGVKD. CDR3 coding DNA: TGTGCCATCACGGGTACAGATACGCAGTATTTT. This encodes CAITGTDTQYF.

This rearrangement joins TRBV5-4 to TRBJ2-1, with 8 bases aligning to TRBD2. The CDR3 has 13 residues. Germline V lookup: CDR1 SGHNT, CDR2 YYREEE (reference sequence). Trimming cost V 9 bases and J 7 bases; bases outside gene matches: 9. CDR3 nucleotides: TGTGCCATCCCCAGCGGGAGTCATAATGAGCAGTTCTTC. This codes for CAIPSGSHNEQFF.

The CDR3 DNA is TGTGCCAGCAGTTTATTGGGGGGGCTGATGGACGGACAGCCCCAGCATTTT. This sequence encodes CASSLLGGLMDGQPQHF. The J gene is TRBJ1-5, the V gene TRBV27; tentative D call: TRBD1 (6 bases). This CDR3 is 17 amino acids long. Germline values: CDR1 MNHEY, CDR2 SMNVEV (reference sequence). Deletions cut 1 base from V and 7 bases from J, with 20 bases between.

The CDR3 region is CASRPAGRVYEQYF. The CDR3 DNA reads as TGTGCCAGCAGGCCTGCTGGCAGGGTCTACGAGCAGTACTTC. The V call is TRBV27, the J call TRBJ2-7; D might be TRBD1 (5 bases). CDR1 and CDR2 (germline): MNHEY, SMNVEV (reference sequence). The CDR3 loop spans 14 amino acids. Trimming removed 6 bases at V and 3 bases at J, with 15 bases between.

The chain uses TRBV5-1 and TRBJ1-1, with D possibly TRBD1 on 6 matching bases. Germline CDR1 is SGHRS and CDR2 is YFSETQ. The CDR3 is 15 amino acids. Trimming pared 0 bases from V and 4 bases from J, leaving 13 bases between. CDR3 protein: CASSLAMGAATEAFF. The CDR3 region has the DNA TGCGCCAGCAGCTTGGCAATGGGGGCGGCCACTGAAGCTTTCTTT.

V is TRBV6-5 and J is TRBJ1-2; maybe TRBD1 (5 bases). The CDR3 consists of 14 residues. The germline CDR1 and CDR2 sequences are MNHEY and SVGAGI. V lost 7 bases and J 4 bases, leaving 16 bases between the germline ends. CDR3: CASTKRTGGYGYTF. CDR3 sequence (DNA): TGTGCCAGCACCAAAAGGACGGGGGGCTATGGCTACACCTTC.

The CDR3 DNA reads TGTGCCAGCAGCTCGACAGGGCCCGGGGAGCTGTTTTTT. This translates into CASSSTGPGELFF. The chain is built from TRBV5-5 and TRBJ2-2; TRBD1 matches at 7 bases. Germline V gene sequence: CDR1 SGHKS, CDR2 YYEKEE (reference sequence). The CDR3 has 13 amino acids. After removal of 3 bases from V and 6 bases from J, the junction contained 2 bases not matched to a gene.

As DNA, the CDR3 is TGTGCCAGCAGCTTAGGAGCGGGATACGAGCAGTACTTC. It codes for CASSLGAGYEQYF. The rearrangement links TRBV7-9 to TRBJ2-7; 7 bases are shared with TRBD2. J gave up 4 bases and V 1 base, and 1 base lay outside the gene matches. The CDR3 loop spans 13 amino acids. Germline V lookup: CDR1 SEHNR, CDR2 FQNEAQ (reference sequence).

This rearrangement joins TRBV28 to TRBJ2-7; 7 bases agree with TRBD1. This CDR3 is 15 amino acids long. Germline CDR1 MDHEN, CDR2 SYDVKM. Trimming at V came to 4 bases and at J to 3 bases, leaving 9 bases not matched to a gene. The CDR3 sequence is CASSSSQGVIYEQYF. CDR3 sequence (DNA): TGTGCCAGCAGTTCGAGCCAGGGGGTAATCTACGAGCAGTACTTC.